This TCR beta chain originates from a study of blood T cell repertoires in COVID-19. Overall study: There were acute and convalescent COVID-19 samples, and they came from the United States, Italy and Spain.

The junction had 4 bases not matched to a gene; V was cut back by 8 bases and J by 3 bases. Germline V gene data show CDR1 as MNHEY and CDR2 as SMNVEV (reference sequence). The length of the CDR3 is 14 residues. Patients in Seattle were enrolled during active infection, then followed longitudinally. In the authors' methods: Amplification of reference gene primers was used by the study to estimate nucleated cell counts. Profiling relied on immunoSEQ multiplex PCR, and the TCRdb table lists in-frame clones only, not all of them. V and J calls and clone size are as listed in that table; D and trimming were resolved from the DNA. This table holds 70,000 or so clones, roughly 71% found once.

Sequenced: peripheral blood. The source of this sequence is a man in his 60s with COVID-19, enrolled during active disease. The V gene is TRBV27, the J gene TRBJ2-7; TRBD2 matches at 13 bases. The CDR3 loop reads CASGTSGELYEQYF. CDR3 DNA sequence: TGTGCCAGCGGGACTAGCGGGGAACTCTACGAGCAGTACTTC.